The 3 T cell receptor beta chains in this list originate from one sample, sequenced in a study of T-cell reconstitution after alpha-beta-depleted transplantation in children. Unique molecular identifiers featured in how the TCRbeta library was prepared. TCRdb reanalysed the PCR reads using MiXCR and keeps one entry per CDR3 protein. The data show about 640,000 distinct CDR3 sequences, 16% seen once. The source material was PBMCs from the stem cell graft donor, sampled from the stem cell graft. These TCRs come from a human donor who donated a stem cell graft to a child with acute myeloid leukemia.

The V and J genes are TRBV7-2 and TRBJ2-7, with a weak D call TRBD1 (6 bases). CDR3 length: 15 residues. V gave up 2 bases and J gave up 0 bases, with 11 bases separating them. The V gene's germline CDR1 is SGHTA and CDR2 FQGNSA. The CDR3 protein is CASSLKRDNSYEQYF. CDR3 nucleotides: TGTGCCAGCAGCTTAAAACGGGACAACTCCTACGAGCAGTACTTC.

This clonotype was seen more than once but under ten times. The chain's CDR3 is CASSSTVLPTDTQYF. DNA for the CDR3: TGTGCCAGCAGCTCGACAGTGCTCCCCACAGATACGCAGTATTTT. V is TRBV7-2 and J is TRBJ2-3; tentatively, D is TRBD1 (5 bases). The CDR3 is 15 amino acids. Germline lookup yields CDR1 SGHTA and CDR2 FQGNSA. V lost 4 bases and J 2 bases, leaving 13 bases between the germline ends. Complete variable domain (other parts from reference TRBV7-2 and TRBJ2-3): GAGVSQSPSNKVTEKGKDVELRCDPISGHTALYWYRQSLGQGLEFLIYFQGNSAPDKSGLPSDRFSAERTGGSVSTLTIQRTQQEDSAVYLCASSSTVLPTDTQYFGPGTRLTVL.

This clonotype came up a few times. The chain combines TRBV12-3 or TRBV12-4 with TRBJ2-2; 7 bases are shared with TRBD1. The trim removed 5 bases at V and 4 bases at J, leaving 13 bases unmatched. The CDR3 loop spans 17 amino acids. CDR3 nucleotide sequence: TGTGCCAGCAGTCCTTTTCCTTACCGGACAGGCACCGGGGAGCTGTTTTTT. Translating gives CASSPFPYRTGTGELFF.